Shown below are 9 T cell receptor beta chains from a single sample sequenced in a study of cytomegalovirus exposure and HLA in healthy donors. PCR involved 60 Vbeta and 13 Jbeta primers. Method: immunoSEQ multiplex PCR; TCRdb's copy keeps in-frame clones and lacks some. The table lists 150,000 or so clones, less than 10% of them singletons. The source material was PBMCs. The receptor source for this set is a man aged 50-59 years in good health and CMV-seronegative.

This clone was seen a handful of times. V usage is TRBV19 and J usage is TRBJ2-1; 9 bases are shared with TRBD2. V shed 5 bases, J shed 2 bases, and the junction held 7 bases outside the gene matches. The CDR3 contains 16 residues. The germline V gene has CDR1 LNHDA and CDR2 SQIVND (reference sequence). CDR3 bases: TGTGCCAGTAGTCTATCGCTAGCGGGACCCTACAATGAGCAGTTCTTC. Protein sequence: CASSLSLAGPYNEQFF. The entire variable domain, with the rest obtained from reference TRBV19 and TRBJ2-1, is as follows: DGGITQSPKYLFRKEGQNVTLSCEQNLNHDAMYWYRQDPGQGLRLIYYSQIVNDFQKGDIAEGYSVSREKKESFPLTVTSAQKNPTAFYLCASSLSLAGPYNEQFFGPGTRLTVL.

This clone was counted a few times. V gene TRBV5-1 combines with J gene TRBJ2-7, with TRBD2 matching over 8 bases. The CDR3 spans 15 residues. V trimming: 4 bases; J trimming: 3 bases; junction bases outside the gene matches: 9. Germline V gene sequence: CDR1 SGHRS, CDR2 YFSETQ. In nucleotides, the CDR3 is TGCGCCAGCAGCGTCCTCAGCGGGAGTCTCTACGAGCAGTACTTC. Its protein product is CASSVLSGSLYEQYF. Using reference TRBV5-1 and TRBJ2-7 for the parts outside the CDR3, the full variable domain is KAGVTQTPRYLIKTRGQQVTLSCSPISGHRSVSWYQQTPGQGLQFLFEYFSETQRNKGNFPGRFSGRQFSNSRSEMNVSTLELGDSALYLCASSVLSGSLYEQYFGPGTRLTVT.

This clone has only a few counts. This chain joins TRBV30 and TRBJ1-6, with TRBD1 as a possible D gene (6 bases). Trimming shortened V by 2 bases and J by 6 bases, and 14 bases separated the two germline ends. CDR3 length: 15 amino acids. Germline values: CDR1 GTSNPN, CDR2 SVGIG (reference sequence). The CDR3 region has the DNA TGTGCCTGGAGTATGGCGACAGGATCTAATTCACCCCTCCACTTT. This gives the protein CAWSMATGSNSPLHF.

The CDR3 nucleotides are TGTGCCACCAGCAGAGATGCCAGGGGAGCTGGTGGCTACACCTTC. This codes for CATSRDARGAGGYTF. The chain combines TRBV15 with TRBJ1-2; possible D gene TRBD1, 6 bases. Germline V gives CDR1 LNHNV, CDR2 YYDKDF (reference sequence). The V end lost 0 bases, the J end lost 7 bases, and 15 bases lay between the germline ends. The CDR3 extends over 15 amino acids. Drawing the rest from reference TRBV15 and TRBJ1-2, the complete variable domain is DAMVIQNPRYQVTQFGKPVTLSCSQTLNHNVMYWYQQKSSQAPKLLFHYYDKDFNNEADTPDNFQSRRPNTSFCFLDIRSPGLGDTAMYLCATSRDARGAGGYTFGSGTRLTVV.

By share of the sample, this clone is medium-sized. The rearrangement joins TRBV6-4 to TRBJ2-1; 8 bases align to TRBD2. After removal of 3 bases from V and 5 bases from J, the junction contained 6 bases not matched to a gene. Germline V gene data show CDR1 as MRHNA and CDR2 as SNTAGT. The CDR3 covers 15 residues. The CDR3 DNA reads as TGTGCCAGCAGTGAGACGGTTAGCGGGAACAATGAGCAGTTCTTC. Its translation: CASSETVSGNNEQFF.

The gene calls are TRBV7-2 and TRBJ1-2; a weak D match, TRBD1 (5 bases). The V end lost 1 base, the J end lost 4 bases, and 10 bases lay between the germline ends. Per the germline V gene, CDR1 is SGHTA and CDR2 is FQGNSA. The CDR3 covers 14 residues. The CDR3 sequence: CASSLGQLVYGYTF. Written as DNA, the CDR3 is TGTGCCAGCAGCTTAGGACAGCTTGTCTATGGCTACACCTTC.

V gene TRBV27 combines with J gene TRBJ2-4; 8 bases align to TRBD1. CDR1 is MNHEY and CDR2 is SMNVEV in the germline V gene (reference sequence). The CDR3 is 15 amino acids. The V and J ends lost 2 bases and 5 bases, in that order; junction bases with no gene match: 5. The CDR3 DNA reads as TGTGCCAGCAGTTTACATGGACAGGGACAAAACATTCAGTACTTC. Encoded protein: CASSLHGQGQNIQYF.

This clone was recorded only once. DNA for the CDR3: TGTGCCAGCAGCCTAGCCGGGACAGGGTCCTACGAGCAGTACTTC. Translating it yields CASSLAGTGSYEQYF. The V and J genes are TRBV11-2 and TRBJ2-7; 9 bases agree with TRBD1. Germline V CDR1 and CDR2: SGHAT, FQNNGV. This CDR3 spans 15 amino acids. V dropped 5 bases and J dropped 1; count of bases not matched to a gene: 6.

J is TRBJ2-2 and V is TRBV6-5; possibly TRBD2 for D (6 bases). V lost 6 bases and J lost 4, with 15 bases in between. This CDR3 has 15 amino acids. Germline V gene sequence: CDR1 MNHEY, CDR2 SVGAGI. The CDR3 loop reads CASRLTGAGTGELFF. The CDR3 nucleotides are TGTGCCAGCAGGCTAACAGGAGCGGGCACCGGGGAGCTGTTTTTT.